What follows are 23 T cell receptor beta chains derived from one specimen sequenced in a study of blood T cells in healthy people across ages. The use of a sample-barcoded 5' primer and a J-beta primer mix characterized a second PCR of about 7 to 12 cycles. TCRdb re-called the 5' RACE reads with MiXCR, one entry per CDR3 protein. The table includes about 1 million distinct CDR3 sequences, 40% to 50% detected once. Sample: blood. The receptors here all came from a woman aged 60-70 years in good health.

V gene TRBV3-1 combines with J gene TRBJ2-4; D is possibly TRBD2 (5 bases). Near its end, the DNA agrees better with TRBJ2-7, so the J call may be wrong. Germline V gene sequence: CDR1 LGHDT, CDR2 YNNKEL (reference sequence). The CDR3 length is 14 residues. CDR3 DNA sequence: TGTGCCAGCAGCCCAGCAAGTGGGGAGCACGAGCAGTACTTC. This encodes CASSPASGEHEQYF.

In this sample, this clonotype turned up a few times. This chain uses TRBV11-2 with TRBJ2-7; a possible D gene is TRBD2 (6 bases). This CDR3 has 15 residues. Germline lookup yields CDR1 SGHAT and CDR2 FQNNGV. V was shortened by 6 bases and J by 7 bases, with 22 bases between the two germline ends. CDR3 protein: CASRQAIGTGGEQYF. In DNA, the CDR3 is TGTGCCAGCAGACAAGCGATCGGGACTGGAGGGGAGCAGTACTTC.

This clonotype was recorded a few times. The chain is built from TRBV6-1 and TRBJ1-1; 11 nucleotides align to TRBD1. V was clipped by 8 bases and J by 6 bases; unmatched bases: 2. The CDR3 has 12 amino acids. Per germline, CDR1 MNHNS and CDR2 SASEGT. The CDR3 loop reads CASRGQGAEAFF. For the CDR3, the DNA is TGTGCCAGCCGGGGACAGGGGGCTGAAGCTTTCTTT.

The chain has TRBV20-1 and TRBJ2-7; D may be TRBD1 (6 bases). Germline CDR1 DFQATT, CDR2 SNEGSKA (reference sequence). Between the trimmed V and J ends, which lost 6 bases and 3 bases, there was a span of 12 bases. CDR3 size: 12 residues. This CDR3 is CSALDSSYEQYF. In DNA, the CDR3 is TGCAGTGCACTGGACAGTAGCTACGAGCAGTACTTC.

The chain's CDR3 is CASSLDRANTDTQYF. The DNA for the CDR3 is TGTGCCAGCAGCCTGGACAGGGCTAACACAGATACGCAGTATTTT. The V and J genes are TRBV6-4 and TRBJ2-3; 8 bases are shared with TRBD1. The CDR3 consists of 15 residues. The germline gives CDR1 MRHNA, CDR2 SNTAGT. The J segment lost 2 bases and the V segment lost 6 bases, leaving 7 bases of the junction unmatched.

DNA of the CDR3: TGTGCCAGCACCCAAGGGCGGAGTTACAATGAGCAGTTCTTC. Translated, it gives CASTQGRSYNEQFF. The chain joins TRBV2 to TRBJ2-1; D remains ambiguous. The CDR3 is 14 amino acids. The germline V and J ends were trimmed by 7 bases and 4 bases, with 14 bases remaining between them. Germline V gives CDR1 SNHLY, CDR2 FYNNEI. Looking up the rest from reference TRBV2 and TRBJ2-1 gives the full variable domain: EPEVTQTPSHQVTQMGQEVILRCVPISNHLYFYWYRQILGQKVEFLVSFYNNEISEKSEIFDDQFSVERPDGSNFTLKIRSTKLEDSAMYFCASTQGRSYNEQFFGPGTRLTVL.

In this sample, this clonotype turned up a few times. The chain links TRBV21-1 to TRBJ2-5; TRBD2, as called in the table, went unchecked against the DNA. TRBV21-1 is described as a pseudogene. This CDR3 spans 15 amino acids. CDR3 residues: CASSKVPSGQETQYF. The DNA of the CDR3 is TGTGCCAGCAGCAAAGTCCCTAGCGGCCAAGAGACCCAGTACTTC.

The chain employs TRBV15 and TRBJ2-1, with 7 bases aligning to TRBD2. The CDR3 runs 17 residues. In germline, CDR1 is LNHNV, CDR2 YYDKDF (reference sequence). The ends lost 0 bases at V and 3 bases at J; junction bases unmatched: 8. CDR3 residues: CATSRDLGLGVYNEQFF. The CDR3 DNA is TGTGCCACCAGCAGAGATCTTGGACTAGGGGTCTACAATGAGCAGTTCTTC.

This clonotype showed up just a few times. This chain uses TRBV20-1 with TRBJ2-3, with 8 bases matching TRBD1. The CDR3 runs 14 residues. V was clipped by 3 bases and J by 0 bases; unmatched bases: 2. CDR1 is DFQATT, CDR2 SNEGSKA, per germline (reference sequence). DNA of the CDR3: TGCAGTGCTAGCCGGACAGGGAGCACAGATACGCAGTATTTT. Amino acids: CSASRTGSTDTQYF.

CDR3 coding DNA: TGTGCCAGCAGCTTAGAAGGGATAGACCAAGAGACCCAGTACTTC. It translates to CASSLEGIDQETQYF. The V and J genes are TRBV7-8 and TRBJ2-5; D uncertain. The CDR3 has 15 residues. Germline V gene sequence: CDR1 SGHVS, CDR2 FQNEAQ. Trimming pared 1 base from V and 0 bases from J, leaving 9 bases between.

In its sample, this clonotype was seen a few times. The gene calls are TRBV12-5 and TRBJ2-2, with 9 bases that match TRBD1. The length of the CDR3 is 12 residues. Germline CDR1 is LGHNT and CDR2 is FRNRAP. J gave up 12 bases and V 3 bases, and 2 bases lay outside the gene matches. The CDR3 sequence is CASGFGTGKLFF. In DNA, the CDR3 is TGTGCTAGTGGTTTCGGGACAGGGAAGCTGTTTTTT.

V and J are TRBV20-1 and TRBJ2-1; D is ambiguous. V lost 3 bases and J lost 4, with 16 bases in between. The CDR3 has 15 amino acids. From germline, CDR1 is DFQATT and CDR2 SNEGSKA (reference sequence). This CDR3 reads CSASPADWEYNEQFF. DNA for the CDR3: TGCAGTGCTAGTCCGGCGGATTGGGAATACAATGAGCAGTTCTTC.

The chain recombines TRBV9 with TRBJ2-2, with 11 bases lining up with TRBD2. Germline trimming cut 7 bases from V and 1 base from J; bases unmatched to any gene: 6. In germline, CDR1 is SGDLS, CDR2 YYNGEE. This CDR3 has 16 residues. The CDR3 loop reads CASQGLAERNTGELFF. The CDR3 nucleotides read TGTGCCAGCCAGGGACTAGCGGAGAGGAACACCGGGGAGCTGTTTTTT.

The gene calls are TRBV20-1 and TRBJ2-3, with 12 nucleotides matching TRBD2. The CDR3 extends over 16 amino acids. Germline-derived CDR1 and CDR2 are DFQATT and SNEGSKA (reference sequence). J gave up 3 bases and V 3 bases, and 7 bases lay outside the gene matches. CDR3 coding DNA: TGCAGTGCTAGTGGGCTAGCGGGAGGGCGGACAGATACGCAGTATTTT. Protein sequence: CSASGLAGGRTDTQYF.

The chain is built from TRBV11-3 and TRBJ2-1, with 10 nucleotides matching TRBD1. Per the germline V gene, CDR1 is SGHNT and CDR2 is YENEEA. The V segment lost 3 bases and the J segment 12 bases; nucleotides outside the gene matches: 5. The CDR3 loop spans 13 amino acids. CDR3 sequence: CASSLDRGFAQFF. The CDR3 DNA follows: TGTGCCAGCAGCTTGGACAGGGGGTTTGCGCAGTTCTTC.

The chain employs TRBV7-2 and TRBJ2-2; no clear D gene. Germline CDR1 SGHTA, CDR2 FQGNSA. The CDR3 consists of 15 residues. V was cut by 1 base and J by 7 bases, with 13 bases left in between. The CDR3 nucleotides are TGTGCCAGCAGCTTAGTAACGGGTCTGGGCGGGGAGCTGTTTTTT. This gives the protein CASSLVTGLGGELFF.

The chain employs TRBV29-1 and TRBJ2-3, with D possibly being TRBD2 (6 bases). V was trimmed by 3 bases and J by 6 bases, leaving 16 bases between them. This CDR3 region has 14 residues. Per the germline V gene, CDR1 is SQVTM and CDR2 is ANQGSEA. CDR3 sequence (DNA): TGCAGCGTTGATAGGGCGGGGTCGGGTGATACGCAGTATTTT. Residues: CSVDRAGSGDTQYF.

This clonotype has a handful of counts. The chain's CDR3 is CAGGQGDYEQYF. The CDR3 coding sequence is TGTGCCGGGGGACAGGGGGATTACGAGCAGTACTTC. V usage is TRBV10-3 and J usage is TRBJ2-5; 11 nucleotides match TRBD1. With the DNA end fitting TRBJ2-7 better, the J assignment may be wrong. The CDR3 is 12 amino acids. CDR1 and CDR2 (germline): ENHRY, SYGVKD.

This rearrangement joins TRBV2 to TRBJ1-2; perhaps TRBD1 as D (5 bases). The CDR3 is made up of 14 amino acids. Trimming shortened V by 8 bases and J by 4 bases, and 17 bases separated the two germline ends. CDR1 and CDR2 from the germline V gene are SNHLY and FYNNEI. The CDR3 DNA sequence: TGTGCCAGCGGCCTAGCAAGGGGCAGCTATGGCTACACCTTC. Residues: CASGLARGSYGYTF. Supplemented by reference TRBV2 and TRBJ1-2, the full variable domain reads EPEVTQTPSHQVTQMGQEVILRCVPISNHLYFYWYRQILGQKVEFLVSFYNNEISEKSEIFDDQFSVERPDGSNFTLKIRSTKLEDSAMYFCASGLARGSYGYTFGSGTRLTVV.

The V gene is TRBV4-1, the J gene TRBJ1-6; 8 bases agree with TRBD1. Trimming cost V 0 bases and J 9 bases; bases outside gene matches: 4. Germline-derived CDR1 and CDR2 are MGHRA and YSYEKL. The CDR3 loop spans 15 amino acids. The CDR3 DNA sequence: TGCGCCAGCAGCCAAGACAGGGGGCTGGGTTCACCCCTCCACTTT. This sequence encodes CASSQDRGLGSPLHF.

The chain recombines TRBV20-1 with TRBJ1-1, with TRBD1 matching over 10 bases. Unmatched junction bases numbered 4, after V lost 0 bases and J lost 0 bases. Germline values: CDR1 DFQATT, CDR2 SNEGSKA (reference sequence). This CDR3 spans 16 amino acids. The CDR3 nucleotides read TGCAGTGCTAGAGACGGGACAGGGGTTTTGAACACTGAAGCTTTCTTT. Protein: CSARDGTGVLNTEAFF.

The chain combines TRBV27 with TRBJ2-7; maybe TRBD2 (5 bases). Deletions cut 1 base from V and 2 bases from J, with 18 bases between. This CDR3 comprises 17 residues. Germline values: CDR1 MNHEY, CDR2 SMNVEV (reference sequence). The CDR3: CASSLLRGVGVTYEQYF. The CDR3 nucleotides read TGTGCCAGCAGTTTATTACGGGGTGTCGGGGTAACCTACGAGCAGTACTTC.

This clonotype was counted between two and nine times. The chain links TRBV29-1 to TRBJ1-5; 9 bases agree with TRBD1. V was clipped by 4 bases and J by 7 bases; unmatched bases: 5. The CDR3 totals 13 residues. Germline V CDR1 and CDR2: SQVTM, ANQGSEA. CDR3: CSVGDRANQPQHF. In nucleotides, the CDR3 is TGCAGCGTTGGGGACAGGGCGAACCAGCCCCAGCATTTT.